The 3 T cell receptor beta chains reported below all come from one sample, sequenced in a study of T cell responses to AZD1222 COVID-19 vaccine. Clones were sequenced by immunoSEQ multiplex PCR, and TCRdb holds only the in-frame ones, with some missing. The sample lists 200,000 or so clones; about 92% were seen once. This specimen was peripheral blood, taken on day 0 of MenACWY control vaccination. The receptors were sampled from an adult in good health.

The rearrangement joins TRBV7-2 to TRBJ1-4; D call uncertain. Trimming removed 1 base from V and 8 bases from J, with 11 bases in between. The CDR3 extends over 14 amino acids. The germline CDR1 and CDR2 sequences are SGHTA and FQGNSA. The CDR3 coding sequence is TGTGCCAGCAGCTTAGGGGGAGTCGGCGAAAAACTGTTTTTT. The encoded protein is CASSLGGVGEKLFF.

The CDR3 DNA sequence: TGTGCCAGCAGGTGGGGCGTCTCTGGGGCCAACGTCCTGACTTTC. Protein: CASRWGVSGANVLTF. The chain is built from TRBV7-9 and TRBJ2-6, with TRBD1 as a possible D gene (5 bases). With 6 bases removed from V and 0 bases from J, the gap between germline ends came to 9 bases. CDR1 is SEHNR and CDR2 is FQNEAQ in the germline V gene (reference sequence). This CDR3 is built from 15 residues.

Here the CDR3 DNA reads TGTGCCATCAGTGAGTCTAGTGGGGACTACCAAGAGACCCAGTACTTC. This gives the protein CAISESSGDYQETQYF. The rearrangement joins TRBV10-3 to TRBJ2-5; D is perhaps TRBD2 (6 bases). The CDR3 is 16 residues long. Between the trimmed V and J ends, which lost 0 bases and 0 bases, there was a span of 11 bases. From germline, CDR1 is ENHRY and CDR2 SYGVKD.